This TCR beta chain was recovered during a study of T cell repertoires in ileal Crohn's disease. Across the study: Biopsies of inflamed ileum from the surgical specimen form M0 samples. Around 500 nanograms of biopsy DNA per sample underwent TCRB immunosequencing.

Only in-frame clones appear in the TCRdb table, and some are missing; sequencing was by immunoSEQ multiplex PCR. The sample includes 16,000 or so clones, 80% to 95% of them seen just once. Time point meaning: inflamed ileum from the surgical specimen. Included were adult ileal or ileocolonic Crohn's patients indicated for ileocolonic resection. Notes on this clone: What it recognizes is unknown.

Germline V gene data show CDR1 as SQVTM and CDR2 as ANQGSEA. J was trimmed by 0 bases and V by 6 bases; bases with no gene match: 3. The CDR3 is made up of 14 amino acids. Whole-study findings and limits: Compared with CD4 T cells, sorted CD8 cells carried more expanded clones.

The sequencing input was ileal tissue. This TCR was sampled from an adult with Crohn's disease. V gene TRBV29-1 combines with J gene TRBJ2-2; the match to TRBD2 covers 8 bases. The CDR3 sequence is CSVTSGTNTGELFF. In DNA, the CDR3 is TGCAGCGTAACTAGCGGAACGAACACCGGGGAGCTGTTTTTT.